This TCR beta chain is drawn from a study of T cell repertoires in cytomegalovirus infection. TCRdb recomputed calls from the reads with MiXCR, one row per CDR3 protein. Here the sample spans roughly 630,000 distinct CDR3 sequences, roughly 24% being singletons. This CDR3 is 14 amino acids long. The V gene lost 2 bases and the J gene lost 11 bases, with 16 bases spanning the gap. CDR1 and CDR2 from the germline V gene are MDHEN and SYDVKM. A word on this clonotype: Its antigen is not known. A read error may be the cause here, since a much bigger clone is one base away.

Study-level results: Ex vivo, HLA-C-restricted CMV-specific TCR beta clonotypes prevailed over the rest of the response.

The gene calls are TRBV28 and TRBJ1-5; D gene ambiguous. Specimen: CD8+ T cells from PBMCs. The receptor was derived from a human donor in good health (CMV status not recorded). Some clones in this sample may be carry-over from other donors' samples. The CDR3 DNA is TGTGCCAGCAGTTTAGCCCCAGGAAAGCAGTCCCAGCATTTT. It is translated as CASSLAPGKQSQHF.